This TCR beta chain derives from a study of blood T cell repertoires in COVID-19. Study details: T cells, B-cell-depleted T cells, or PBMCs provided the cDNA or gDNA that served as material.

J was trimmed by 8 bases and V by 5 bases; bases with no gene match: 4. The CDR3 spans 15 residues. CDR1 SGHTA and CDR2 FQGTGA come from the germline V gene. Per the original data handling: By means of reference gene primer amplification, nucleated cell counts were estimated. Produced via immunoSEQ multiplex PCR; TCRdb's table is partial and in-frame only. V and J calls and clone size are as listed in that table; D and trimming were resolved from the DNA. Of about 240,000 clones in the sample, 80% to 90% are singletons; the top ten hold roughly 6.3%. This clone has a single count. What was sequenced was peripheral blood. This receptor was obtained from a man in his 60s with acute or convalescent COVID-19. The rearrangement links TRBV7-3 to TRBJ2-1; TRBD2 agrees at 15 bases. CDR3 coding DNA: TGTGCCAGCAGCCCCGGACTAGCGGGAGGGGATGAGCAGTTCTTC. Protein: CASSPGLAGGDEQFF.